This is a list of T cell receptor beta chains from one sample in a study of beta chain features in type 1 diabetes. Sequencing used immunoSEQ multiplex PCR; TCRdb keeps in-frame clones, though not all of them. Of hundreds of thousands of clones in the sample, around 15% are singletons; the top ten hold 6.7%. What was sequenced was central memory CD4+ T cells from blood. The receptor source for this set is a man aged 25 to 40 in good health. Both conserved end residues are part of each CDR3. A D gene is named only where the DNA matches it firmly. The size field is filled for only some rows; it gives once, few, many or a size class.

TRBD1 | once | TRBJ2-5 | TRBV18 | CASSPGTGGWETQYF | TGTGCCAGCTCACCCGGGACAGGGGGATGGGAGACCCAGTACTTC
TRBD2 | - | TRBJ2-5 | TRBV2 | CASRRLAGTETQYF | TGTGCCAGCAGGCGGTTAGCGGGAACAGAGACCCAGTACTTC
- | - | TRBJ1-2 | TRBV7-2 | CASSLVAGVGYTF | TGTGCCAGCAGCTTAGTGGCAGGGGTTGGCTACACCTTC
TRBD2 | few | TRBJ2-5 | TRBV6-1 | CASSVATPGLAGQETQYF | TGTGCCAGCAGTGTGGCCACTCCGGGACTAGCGGGCCAAGAGACCCAGTACTTC
- | few | TRBJ1-1 | TRBV9 | CASSAGPNTEAFF | TGTGCCAGCAGCGCCGGGCCGAACACTGAAGCTTTCTTT
- | many | TRBJ1-1 | TRBV29-1 | CSVLRGGVNTEAFF | TGCAGCGTCCTTAGAGGGGGGGTGAACACTGAAGCTTTCTTT
- | few | TRBJ2-1 | TRBV7-2 | CASSFLAAYNEQFF | TGTGCCAGCAGCTTCTTAGCGGCCTACAATGAGCAGTTCTTC
- | - | TRBJ2-5 | TRBV7-9 | CASSPDRAETQYF | TGTGCCAGCAGCCCCGACCGGGCAGAGACCCAGTACTTC
TRBD2 | few | TRBJ2-3 | TRBV5-1 | CASSLSVGRADTQYF | TGCGCCAGCAGCTTGTCGGTGGGGAGGGCAGATACGCAGTATTTT
- | - | TRBJ2-1 | TRBV9 | CASSQGVSSGNEQFF | TGTGCCAGCAGCCAAGGAGTATCGAGCGGGAATGAGCAGTTCTTC
- | many | TRBJ2-7 | TRBV7-2 | CASSGQGTLSYEQYF | TGTGCCAGCAGCGGACAAGGGACACTCTCCTACGAGCAGTACTTC
- | - | TRBJ1-2 | TRBV18 | CASSPEPPSLSGGYTF | TGTGCCAGCTCACCGGAGCCCCCGTCCTTATCAGGTGGCTACACCTTC
- | few | TRBJ2-5 | TRBV4-2 | CASSQEGGETQYF | TGTGCCAGCAGCCAAGAGGGAGGAGAGACCCAGTACTTC
- | - | TRBJ1-4 | TRBV11-1 | CASSPQGLANEKLFF | TGTGCCAGCAGTCCTCAGGGACTAGCTAATGAAAAACTGTTTTTT
- | few | TRBJ1-3 | TRBV29-1 | CSVVVGGNTIYF | TGCAGCGTTGTGGTAGGGGGAAACACCATATATTTT
- | - | TRBJ2-3 | TRBV11-3 | CASMAGVTQYF | TGTGCCAGCATGGCTGGGGTTACGCAGTATTTT
- | few | TRBJ2-2 | TRBV25-1 | CASSEAGWTGELFF | TGTGCCAGCAGTGAGGCAGGGTGGACCGGGGAGCTGTTTTTT
- | - | TRBJ2-5 | TRBV11-3 | CASSSAGGETQYF | TGTGCCAGCAGCTCGGCAGGCGGGGAGACCCAGTACTTC
- | few | TRBJ2-1 | TRBV20-1 | CSATAGSEQFF | TGCAGTGCTACGGCCGGGAGTGAGCAGTTCTTC
- | - | TRBJ1-2 | TRBV5-6 | CASSLDLGFYGYTF | TGTGCCAGCAGCTTGGATCTGGGATTCTATGGCTACACCTTC
- | many | TRBJ1-1 | TRBV5-4 | CASLGGLGTEAFF | TGTGCCAGCCTGGGGGGGCTTGGGACTGAAGCTTTCTTT
TRBD1 | few | TRBJ1-1 | TRBV7-8 | CASSSMTGENTEAFF | TGTGCCAGCAGCTCGATGACAGGGGAGAACACTGAAGCTTTCTTT
TRBD1 | few | TRBJ1-2 | TRBV6-1 | CASRALTGEGYTF | TGTGCCAGCAGGGCTTTGACAGGGGAAGGCTACACCTTC
TRBD1 | - | TRBJ1-1 | TRBV11-2 | CASSFSRGRTEAFF | TGTGCCAGCAGCTTTTCCAGGGGGCGGACTGAAGCTTTCTTT
- | - | TRBJ1-5 | TRBV2 | CASNGFQNQPQHF | TGTGCCAGCAACGGTTTCCAAAATCAGCCCCAGCATTTT
- | - | TRBJ2-3 | TRBV4-1 | CASSQDYVSTDTQYF | TGCGCCAGCAGCCAAGACTACGTATCCACAGATACGCAGTATTTT
TRBD1 | few | TRBJ1-2 | TRBV6-6 | CASTNLGTDYGYTF | TGTGCCAGCACTAATCTCGGGACAGACTATGGCTACACCTTC
TRBD2 | few | TRBJ2-2 | TRBV19 | CASIPPGGRNTGELFF | TGTGCCAGTATTCCACCGGGAGGTCGGAACACCGGGGAGCTGTTTTTT
- | few | TRBJ2-3 | TRBV4-1 | CASSRREEGSTDTQYF | TGCGCCAGCAGCCGGAGGGAAGAGGGGTCCACAGATACGCAGTATTTT